The 10 T cell receptor beta chains below all came from one sample that was sequenced in a study of blood T cells in healthy people across ages. Using a J-beta primer mix together with a sample-barcoded 5' primer, a second PCR was run for roughly 7 to 11 cycles. MiXCR, applied by TCRdb to the 5' RACE reads, yields one record per CDR3 protein. This table holds 800,000 or so distinct CDR3 sequences, roughly 60% found once. Source material: blood. These receptors were taken from a man aged 25-40 years in good health.

This sequence joins TRBV7-2 and TRBJ2-3, with 7 nucleotides matching TRBD2. The CDR3 loop spans 16 amino acids. With V trimmed by 3 bases and J by 2 bases, 8 bases remained unmatched. CDR1 is SGHTA and CDR2 is FQGNSA in the germline V gene. For the CDR3, the DNA is TGTGCCAGCAGCTTCGCTAGCGGCCATAACACAGATACGCAGTATTTT. Translating it yields CASSFASGHNTDTQYF.

The chain is built from TRBV7-9 and TRBJ2-1; D possibly uses TRBD1 or TRBD2 (5 bases each). CDR3 size: 19 residues. Germline loops: CDR1 SEHNR, CDR2 FQNEAQ (reference sequence). V was pared by 0 bases and J by 4 bases, with 22 bases between. CDR3 loop: CASSLAGVGPKGLYNEQFF. The CDR3 nucleotides read TGTGCCAGCAGCTTAGCGGGGGTGGGGCCGAAAGGTCTATACAATGAGCAGTTCTTC.

This chain connects TRBV27 to TRBJ2-1, with unresolved D. The length of the CDR3 is 13 residues. V was trimmed by 7 bases and J by 7 bases, leaving 14 bases between them. CDR1 MNHEY and CDR2 SMNVEV come from the germline V gene (reference sequence). The CDR3 here is CASNSARGNEQFF. The CDR3 DNA sequence: TGTGCCAGCAACTCCGCTAGAGGAAATGAGCAGTTCTTC.

The CDR3 here is CSAKGAGAHEQFF. CDR3 DNA: TGCAGTGCTAAAGGAGCTGGCGCCCATGAGCAGTTCTTC. The J gene is TRBJ2-1, the V gene TRBV20-1; D not resolved. Germline V gene sequence: CDR1 DFQATT, CDR2 SNEGSKA (reference sequence). V gave up 4 bases and J gave up 8 bases, with 15 bases separating them. CDR3 length: 13 amino acids.

The table lists this clonotype with a few counts. Being one base from a much bigger clone, this may be a read error. The chain couples TRBV7-3 to TRBJ1-6, with D unresolved. The ends were cut back, 2 bases at V and 7 bases at J, with 9 bases in the middle. Germline loops: CDR1 SGHTA, CDR2 FQGTGA. The CDR3 sequence is 14 residues long. The chain's CDR3 is CASSLGPKNSPLHF. The CDR3 DNA sequence: TGTGCCAGCAGCTTAGGGCCGAAGAATTCACCCCTCCACTTT.

This chain links TRBV20-1 with TRBJ1-5; D is unclear. Germline V gene data show CDR1 as DFQATT and CDR2 as SNEGSKA (reference sequence). V was trimmed by 3 bases and J by 6 bases, leaving 12 bases between them. The CDR3 loop spans 13 amino acids. The CDR3 DNA is TGCAGTGCTAGCCTAGGGTCGGGTCAGCCCCAGCATTTT. It translates to CSASLGSGQPQHF.

This clonotype has only a few counts. The rearrangement links TRBV7-2 to TRBJ2-7; D is perhaps TRBD2 (7 bases). CDR1 is SGHTA, CDR2 FQGNSA, per germline. Trimming took off 5 bases at V and 5 bases at J, with 10 bases between the two ends. The CDR3 runs to 12 residues. CDR3 residues: CASSGGGDEQYF. The CDR3 region has the DNA TGTGCCAGCAGCGGAGGGGGGGACGAGCAGTACTTC.

The J gene is TRBJ2-5, the V gene TRBV29-1; 10 positions match TRBD1. The J call may be wrong; the DNA end is better matched by TRBJ2-7. The germline V gene encodes CDR1 SQVTM and CDR2 ANQGSEA. The CDR3 is made up of 12 amino acids. The CDR3 loop reads CSGGTGVDEQYF. DNA for the CDR3: TGCAGCGGGGGGACAGGGGTGGACGAGCAGTACTTC.

There are many counts of this clonotype. This sequence joins TRBV6-2 or TRBV6-3 and TRBJ2-3; D is ambiguous. This CDR3 comprises 12 residues. Trimming cost V 5 bases and J 1 base, with 4 bases left between them. Germline CDR1 and CDR2: MNHEY and SVGEGT. Here the CDR3 reads CASSPRTDTQYF. In DNA, the CDR3 is TGTGCCAGCAGTCCACGCACAGATACGCAGTATTTT.

This clonotype was recorded a few times. This rearrangement joins TRBV7-2 to TRBJ2-7; 10 bases map to TRBD2. CDR3 length: 17 amino acids. Trimming removed 0 bases from V and 3 bases from J; junction bases left unmatched: 8. Germline CDR1 is SGHTA and CDR2 is FQGNSA. CDR3 region: CASSLALGGLASYEQYF. The CDR3 DNA sequence: TGTGCCAGCAGCTTAGCGCTAGGGGGACTAGCGAGCTACGAGCAGTACTTC.